This paragraph covers one TCR beta chain sequence. As yet, its antigen is unknown. The source of the sample is a study of cytomegalovirus exposure and HLA in healthy donors. About the study: Genetic ancestry analysis placed around four fifths of the 398 donors that were genotyped in the Caucasian-associated cluster.

Broader study findings: For most TCR beta V segments, an earlier analysis put the productive rate at about 90% or about 30% of the time. An assumption of roughly uniform sequencing depth across donors underlay the presence/absence analyses.

The PCR used 60 Vbeta and 13 Jbeta primers. How the authors handled the data: Approximately 86 million unique TCR beta chains, some 11 million shared, were counted in a later analysis. This table comes from immunoSEQ multiplex PCR, and its TCRdb copy is limited to in-frame clones, with some not included. V, J and clone size were drawn from that table, and D and trimming were deduced from the DNA. The repertoire holds roughly 200,000 clones, with 85% as singletons. Germline CDR1 is MRHNA and CDR2 is SNTAGT. This CDR3 spans 15 amino acids. V gave up 5 bases and J gave up 4 bases; unmatched junction bases: 3.

The sequence was obtained from a woman aged 45-65 years in good health and CMV-seronegative. Sequenced: PBMCs. The rearrangement links TRBV6-4 to TRBJ2-1; 12 nucleotides align to TRBD2. CDR3 sequence (DNA): TGTGCCAGCAGTCGGACTAGCGGGGCTTACAATGAGCAGTTCTTC. Translated: CASSRTSGAYNEQFF.